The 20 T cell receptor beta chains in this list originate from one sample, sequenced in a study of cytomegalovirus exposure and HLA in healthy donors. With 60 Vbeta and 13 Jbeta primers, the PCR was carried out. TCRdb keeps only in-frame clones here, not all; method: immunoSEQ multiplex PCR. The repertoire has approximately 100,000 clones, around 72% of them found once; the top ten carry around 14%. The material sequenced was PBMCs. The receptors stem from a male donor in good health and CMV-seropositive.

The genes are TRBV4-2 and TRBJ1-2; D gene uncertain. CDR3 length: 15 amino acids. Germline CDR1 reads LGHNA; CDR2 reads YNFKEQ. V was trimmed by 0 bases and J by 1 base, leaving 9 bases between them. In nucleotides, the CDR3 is TGTGCCAGCAGCCAAGATCCACAGCATAACTATGGCTACACCTTC. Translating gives CASSQDPQHNYGYTF.

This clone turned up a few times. CDR3 nucleotides: TGTGCCATCAGTGAGCTTAGCACAGATACGCAGTATTTT. Residues: CAISELSTDTQYF. This rearrangement joins TRBV10-3 to TRBJ2-3; the D is unclear. Germline lookup yields CDR1 ENHRY and CDR2 SYGVKD. Trimming pared 2 bases from V and 0 bases from J, leaving 3 bases between. This CDR3 region has 13 residues.

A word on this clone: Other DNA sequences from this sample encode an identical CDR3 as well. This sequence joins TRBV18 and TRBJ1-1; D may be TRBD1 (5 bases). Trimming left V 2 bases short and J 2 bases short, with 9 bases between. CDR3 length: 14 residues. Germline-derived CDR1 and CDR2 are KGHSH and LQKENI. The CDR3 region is CASSPGGTNTEAFF. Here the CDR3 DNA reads TGTGCCAGCTCACCAGGAGGGACTAACACTGAAGCTTTCTTT.

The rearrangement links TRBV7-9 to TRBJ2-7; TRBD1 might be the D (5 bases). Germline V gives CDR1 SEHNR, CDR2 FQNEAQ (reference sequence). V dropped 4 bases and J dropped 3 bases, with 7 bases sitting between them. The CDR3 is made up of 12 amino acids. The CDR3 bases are TGTGCCAGCAGCTCTCAGGGCTACGAGCAGTACTTC. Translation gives CASSSQGYEQYF.

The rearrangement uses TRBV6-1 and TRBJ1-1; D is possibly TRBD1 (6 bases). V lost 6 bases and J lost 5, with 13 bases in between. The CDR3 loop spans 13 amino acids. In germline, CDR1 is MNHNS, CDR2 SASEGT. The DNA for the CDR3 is TGTGCCAGCAGGAAACCTCAGGGGACTGAAGCTTTCTTT. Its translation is CASRKPQGTEAFF.

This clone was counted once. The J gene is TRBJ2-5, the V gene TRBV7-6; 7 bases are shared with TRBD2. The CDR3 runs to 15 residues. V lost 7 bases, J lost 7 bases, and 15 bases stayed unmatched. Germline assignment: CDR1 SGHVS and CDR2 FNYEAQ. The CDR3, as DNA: TGTGCCAGCACACCCCTAAGAGAGGGACTATCGACCCAGTACTTC. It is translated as CASTPLREGLSTQYF. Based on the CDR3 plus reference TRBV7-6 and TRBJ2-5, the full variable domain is GAGVSQSPRYKVTKRGQDVALRCDPISGHVSLYWYRQALGQGPEFLTYFNYEAQQDKSGLPNDRFSAERPEGSISTLTIQRTEQRDSAMYRCASTPLREGLSTQYFGPGTRLLVL.

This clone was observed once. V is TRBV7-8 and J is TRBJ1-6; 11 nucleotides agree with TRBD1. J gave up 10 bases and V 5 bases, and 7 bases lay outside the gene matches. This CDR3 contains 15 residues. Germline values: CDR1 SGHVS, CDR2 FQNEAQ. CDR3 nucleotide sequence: TGTGCCAGCAGCCCCGGACAGGGGGCTTCGTCACCCCTCCACTTT. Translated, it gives CASSPGQGASSPLHF.

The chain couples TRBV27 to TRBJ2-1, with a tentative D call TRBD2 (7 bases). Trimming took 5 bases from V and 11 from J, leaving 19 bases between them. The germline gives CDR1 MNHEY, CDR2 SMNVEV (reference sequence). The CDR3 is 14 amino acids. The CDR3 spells CASSPRGGARKQFF. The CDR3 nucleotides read TGTGCCAGCAGTCCCCGAGGGGGGGCGAGGAAGCAGTTCTTC.

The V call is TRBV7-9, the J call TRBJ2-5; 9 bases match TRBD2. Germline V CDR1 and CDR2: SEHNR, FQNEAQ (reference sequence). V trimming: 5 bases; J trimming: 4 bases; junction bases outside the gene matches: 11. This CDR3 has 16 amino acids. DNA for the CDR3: TGTGCCAGCAGCGCCCGCCCGGGACTAGCAGCAGAGACCCAGTACTTC. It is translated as CASSARPGLAAETQYF.

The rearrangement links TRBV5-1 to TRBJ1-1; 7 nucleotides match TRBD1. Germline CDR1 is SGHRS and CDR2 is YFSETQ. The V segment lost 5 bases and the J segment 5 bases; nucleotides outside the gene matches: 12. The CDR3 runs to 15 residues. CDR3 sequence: CASSPNRGTGTEAFF. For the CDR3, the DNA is TGCGCCAGCAGTCCAAACAGGGGAACAGGGACTGAAGCTTTCTTT.

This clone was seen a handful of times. The chain's CDR3 is CASSQLGRNEKLFF. CDR3 bases: TGCGCCAGCAGCCAATTGGGCAGAAATGAAAAACTGTTTTTT. The chain carries TRBV4-3 and TRBJ1-4; D ambiguous. CDR1 is LGHNA, CDR2 YSLEER, per germline. The CDR3 is 14 residues long. V shed 2 bases and J shed 5 bases, with 9 bases lying between them.

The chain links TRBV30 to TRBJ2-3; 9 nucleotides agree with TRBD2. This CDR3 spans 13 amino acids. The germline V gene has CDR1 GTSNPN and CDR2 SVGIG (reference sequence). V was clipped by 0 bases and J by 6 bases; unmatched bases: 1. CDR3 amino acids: CAWSVSGGDTQYF. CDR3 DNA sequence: TGTGCCTGGAGTGTTAGCGGGGGTGATACGCAGTATTTT.

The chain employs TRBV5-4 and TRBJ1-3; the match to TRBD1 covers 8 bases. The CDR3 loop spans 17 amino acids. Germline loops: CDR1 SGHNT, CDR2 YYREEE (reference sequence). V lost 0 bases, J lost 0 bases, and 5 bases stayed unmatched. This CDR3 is CASSLEPTGASGNTIYF. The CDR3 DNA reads TGTGCCAGCAGCTTGGAGCCGACAGGGGCCTCTGGAAACACCATATATTTT.

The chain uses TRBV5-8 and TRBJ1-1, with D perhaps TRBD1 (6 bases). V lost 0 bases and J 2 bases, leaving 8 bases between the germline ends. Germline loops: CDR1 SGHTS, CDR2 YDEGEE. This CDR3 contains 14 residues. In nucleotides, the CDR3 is TGTGCCAGCAGCTTGGGCAGGGGAAACACTGAAGCTTTCTTT. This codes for CASSLGRGNTEAFF.

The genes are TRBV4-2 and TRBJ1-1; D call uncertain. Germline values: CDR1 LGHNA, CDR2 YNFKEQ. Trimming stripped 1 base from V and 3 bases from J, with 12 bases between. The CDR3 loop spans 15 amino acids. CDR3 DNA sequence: TGTGCCAGCAGCCAAGTCTTGGCAGATGACACTGAAGCTTTCTTT. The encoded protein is CASSQVLADDTEAFF.

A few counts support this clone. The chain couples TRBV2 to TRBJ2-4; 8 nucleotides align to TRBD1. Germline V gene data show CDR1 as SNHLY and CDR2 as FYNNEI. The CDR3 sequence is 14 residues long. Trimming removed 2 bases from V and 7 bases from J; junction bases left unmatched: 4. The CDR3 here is CASSESAGGNIQYF. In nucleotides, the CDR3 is TGTGCCAGCAGTGAATCTGCAGGGGGCAACATTCAGTACTTC.

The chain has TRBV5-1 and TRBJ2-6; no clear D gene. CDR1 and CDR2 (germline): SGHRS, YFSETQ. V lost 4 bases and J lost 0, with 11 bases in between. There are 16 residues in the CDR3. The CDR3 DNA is TGCGCCAGCAGCCCCCGTCCCTTCTCTGGGGCCAACGTCCTGACTTTC. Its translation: CASSPRPFSGANVLTF.

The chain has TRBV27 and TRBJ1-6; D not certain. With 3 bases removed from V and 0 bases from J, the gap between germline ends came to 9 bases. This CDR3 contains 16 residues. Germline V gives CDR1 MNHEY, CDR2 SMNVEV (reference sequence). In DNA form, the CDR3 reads TGTGCCAGCAGTTTGAGCGTTAGCTCCTATAATTCACCCCTCCACTTT. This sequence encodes CASSLSVSSYNSPLHF.

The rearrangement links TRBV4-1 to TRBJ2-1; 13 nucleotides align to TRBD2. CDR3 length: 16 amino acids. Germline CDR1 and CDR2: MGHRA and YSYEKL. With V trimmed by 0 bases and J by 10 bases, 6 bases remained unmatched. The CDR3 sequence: CASSQETSGGAWEQFF. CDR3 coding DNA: TGCGCCAGCAGCCAAGAAACTAGCGGGGGGGCATGGGAGCAGTTCTTC.

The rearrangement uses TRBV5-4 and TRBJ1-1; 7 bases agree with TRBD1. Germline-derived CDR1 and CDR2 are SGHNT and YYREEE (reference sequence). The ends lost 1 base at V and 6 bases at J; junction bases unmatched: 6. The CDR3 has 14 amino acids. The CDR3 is CASSLIGTAAEAFF. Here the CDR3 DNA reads TGTGCCAGCAGCTTGATTGGGACAGCGGCTGAAGCTTTCTTT.